Following are 27 T cell receptor beta chains from one sample sequenced in a study of T cells in Graves' hyperthyroidism and ophthalmopathy. From RNA transcripts, TCR beta CDR3 regions were amplified. In the first-round RT-PCR of the TCR CDR3, the HTBI primer set was used. TCRdb analysed the multiplex PCR reads with MiXCR anew, one entry per CDR3 protein. The sample lists 550,000 to 800,000 distinct CDR3 sequences; 16% were seen once. Specimen: blood. The receptors originated from a man aged 18 to 30 with Graves' hyperthyroidism.

This clonotype showed up many times. CDR3: CASSNLPGQGSYEQYF. In nucleotides, the CDR3 is TGTGCCAGCAGTAACTTACCGGGACAGGGGTCCTACGAGCAGTACTTC. V gene TRBV6-1 combines with J gene TRBJ2-7; 10 bases align to TRBD1. The CDR3 extends over 16 amino acids. V shed 5 bases and J 1 base; nucleotides not matched to a gene: 8. CDR1 is MNHNS, CDR2 SASEGT, per germline.

Only a few counts were recorded for this clonotype. The V call is TRBV4-2, the J call TRBJ2-7; D perhaps matches TRBD2 (5 bases). V lost 3 bases to trimming and J lost 6 bases, with 18 bases between them. Germline loops: CDR1 LGHNA, CDR2 YNFKEQ. The CDR3 totals 15 residues. CDR3 residues: CASSQASGIRIEQYF. The CDR3 DNA reads as TGTGCCAGCAGCCAGGCCTCGGGGATCAGGATCGAGCAGTACTTC.

The CDR3 region has the DNA TGTGCCAGCAGCGTATTCGGAGGGGGCGGAGGCGAGCAGTACTTC. It is translated as CASSVFGGGGGEQYF. The J gene is TRBJ2-7, the V gene TRBV9, with TRBD1 as a possible D gene (7 bases). Trimming removed 1 base from V and 6 bases from J, with 17 bases in between. Germline lookup yields CDR1 SGDLS and CDR2 YYNGEE. CDR3 length: 15 amino acids.

V is TRBV30 and J is TRBJ1-3; D ambiguous. Trimming took 2 bases from V and 0 from J, leaving 5 bases between them. Germline V gene lookup returns CDR1 GTSNPN and CDR2 SVGIG (reference sequence). The CDR3 contains 13 residues. The CDR3: CAWSQGSGNTIYF. The CDR3 nucleotides read TGTGCCTGGAGTCAAGGCTCTGGAAACACCATATATTTT.

The chain is built from TRBV6-1 and TRBJ1-4; 9 nucleotides match TRBD1. This CDR3 is 16 amino acids long. Germline V gives CDR1 MNHNS, CDR2 SASEGT. Trimming took 5 bases from V and 5 from J; bases not matched to a gene: 9. Here the CDR3 DNA reads TGTGCCAGCAGTCCCGGGACAGGGTACGGGAATGAAAAACTGTTTTTT. Its translation is CASSPGTGYGNEKLFF.

The chain employs TRBV7-8 and TRBJ1-2, with TRBD1 matching over 9 bases. The V segment lost 4 bases and the J segment 8 bases; nucleotides outside the gene matches: 8. There are 14 residues in the CDR3. Looked up from germline, CDR1 is SGHVS and CDR2 is FQNEAQ. DNA for the CDR3: TGTGCCAGCAGCTCGCCGGGACAGGGTTGGGGCTACACCTTC. The encoded protein is CASSSPGQGWGYTF. The full variable domain, its missing parts supplied by reference TRBV7-8 and TRBJ1-2, is GAGVSQSPRYKVAKRGQDVALRCDPISGHVSLFWYQQALGQGPEFLTYFQNEAQLDKSGLPSDRFFAERPEGSVSTLKIQRTQQEDSAVYLCASSSPGQGWGYTFGSGTRLTVV.

In this sample, this clonotype turned up many times. The rearrangement joins TRBV28 to TRBJ2-7, with D hard to call. Germline V gene sequence: CDR1 MDHEN, CDR2 SYDVKM. The CDR3 runs 10 residues. The germline V and J ends were trimmed by 10 bases and 7 bases, with 11 bases remaining between them. The CDR3 is CATLLGEQYF. The CDR3 DNA reads as TGTGCCACGTTACTCGGTGAGCAGTACTTC.

This clonotype was found many times. The J gene is TRBJ2-1, the V gene TRBV6-2 or TRBV6-3; 10 bases are shared with TRBD2. This CDR3 is built from 16 residues. Germline CDR1 MNHEY, CDR2 SVGEGT. Trimming took 2 bases from V and 4 from J; bases not matched to a gene: 5. CDR3 DNA sequence: TGTGCCAGCAGTTACGCCGGGACTAGCGCGTACAATGAGCAGTTCTTC. Encoded protein: CASSYAGTSAYNEQFF.

In this sample, this clonotype turned up many times. The rearrangement links TRBV9 to TRBJ2-1; 11 bases match TRBD2. There are 19 residues in the CDR3. V was pared by 4 bases and J by 7 bases, with 19 bases of the junction left unmatched. Germline loops: CDR1 SGDLS, CDR2 YYNGEE. The CDR3 DNA reads as TGTGCCAGCAGCACCTTCTCCACATTACTAGCGGGAGTAGGGAATGAGCAGTTCTTC. As protein: CASSTFSTLLAGVGNEQFF.

This clonotype was seen a few times. This chain uses TRBV10-3 with TRBJ2-1; the match to TRBD2 covers 10 bases. V shed 0 bases, J shed 4 bases, and the junction held 3 bases outside the gene matches. Germline V lookup: CDR1 ENHRY, CDR2 SYGVKD. There are 16 residues in the CDR3. The CDR3 nucleotides read TGTGCCATCAGTGAGTCGATAGCGGGAGGTTACAATGAGCAGTTCTTC. Protein sequence: CAISESIAGGYNEQFF.

This rearrangement joins TRBV7-8 to TRBJ2-1; D is possibly TRBD1 or TRBD2 (5 bases each). This CDR3 comprises 15 residues. V was trimmed by 4 bases and J by 6 bases, leaving 16 bases between them. CDR1 and CDR2 (germline): SGHVS, FQNEAQ. The CDR3 loop is CASSSGPPDSNEQFF. As DNA, the CDR3 is TGTGCCAGCAGCTCGGGACCCCCGGACTCCAATGAGCAGTTCTTC.

V and J are TRBV4-1 and TRBJ2-5; no clear D gene. Germline values: CDR1 MGHRA, CDR2 YSYEKL. This CDR3 has 14 residues. The germline V and J ends were trimmed by 4 bases and 4 bases, with 13 bases remaining between them. The CDR3 nucleotides read TGCGCCAGCAGCCCCCTTTGGGCACCAGAGACCCAGTACTTC. The encoded protein is CASSPLWAPETQYF.

J is TRBJ2-1 and V is TRBV6-1; D is ambiguous. CDR1 and CDR2 (germline): MNHNS, SASEGT. The CDR3 spans 13 residues. Trimming pared 5 bases from V and 3 bases from J, leaving 8 bases between. CDR3 bases: TGTGCCAGCAGTAGGGTCCACTACAATGAGCAGTTCTTC. Translation gives CASSRVHYNEQFF.

This clonotype was detected only once. Just one base apart from a much larger clone, this may be a read error. The rearrangement joins TRBV6-2 or TRBV6-3 to TRBJ2-5; TRBD2 matches at 11 bases. The CDR3 is 17 amino acids. From germline, CDR1 is MNHEY and CDR2 SVGEGT. CDR3 bases: TGTGCCGGCAGTTACTGGGGACTAGCGGAGCCGTCAGAGACCCAGTACTTC. Translating gives CAGSYWGLAEPSETQYF.

This chain links TRBV28 with TRBJ2-1, with D perhaps given as TRBD1 or TRBD2 (6 bases each). The V and J ends lost 7 bases and 10 bases respectively, with 23 bases between them. Germline assignment: CDR1 MDHEN and CDR2 SYDVKM. The CDR3 loop spans 15 amino acids. The CDR3 coding sequence is TGTGCCAGCACCCTCACAGGGTTCGCCCGGGAGGAGCAGTTCTTC. Translation: CASTLTGFAREEQFF.

For the CDR3, the DNA is TGTGCCAGCAGTCTTAACAGGGTCGTCTATGGCTACACCTTC. The encoded protein is CASSLNRVVYGYTF. V and J are TRBV27 and TRBJ1-2; TRBD1 is a possible D gene (6 bases). Trimming took 5 bases from V and 4 from J, leaving 14 bases between them. This CDR3 region has 14 residues. The germline V gene encodes CDR1 MNHEY and CDR2 SMNVEV (reference sequence).

The chain carries TRBV5-1 and TRBJ2-7; 7 nucleotides match TRBD2. The CDR3 contains 16 residues. J was trimmed by 2 bases and V by 3 bases; bases with no gene match: 11. Germline loops: CDR1 SGHRS, CDR2 YFSETQ. The CDR3 DNA reads TGCGCCAGCAGCTGGGACGACAGCGGGAACACCTACGAGCAGTACTTC. It specifies CASSWDDSGNTYEQYF.

This clonotype came up many times. This chain links TRBV30 with TRBJ1-3, with D perhaps matching TRBD1 (5 bases). The CDR3 runs 15 residues. Trimming cost V 4 bases and J 4 bases, with 17 bases left between them. Germline CDR1 GTSNPN, CDR2 SVGIG (reference sequence). The CDR3 DNA reads as TGTGCCTGGAAGAGAGTCAGGGCGGACGGAAACACCATATATTTT. Its protein product is CAWKRVRADGNTIYF.

The chain employs TRBV29-1 and TRBJ2-3; no clear D. This CDR3 region has 11 residues. Trimming removed 2 bases from V and 4 bases from J, with 4 bases in between. The germline V gene encodes CDR1 SQVTM and CDR2 ANQGSEA. CDR3 coding DNA: TGCAGCGTTGAACTGGCAGATACGCAGTATTTT. The encoded protein is CSVELADTQYF.

This clonotype has ten or more counts. The chain couples TRBV10-3 to TRBJ2-7, with TRBD2 identical over 14 bases. The CDR3 contains 15 residues. Germline V gives CDR1 ENHRY, CDR2 SYGVKD. V lost 6 bases and J lost 5; bases outside the gene matches: 6. In DNA form, the CDR3 reads TGTGCCATCAGCCGGGGACTAGCGGGAGCCGACGAGCAGTACTTC. Amino acid sequence: CAISRGLAGADEQYF.

This clonotype was counted at least ten times. The chain links TRBV28 to TRBJ2-1; D is unclear. The germline V gene has CDR1 MDHEN and CDR2 SYDVKM. Trimming stripped 7 bases from V and 10 bases from J, with 11 bases between. This CDR3 has 11 amino acids. The CDR3 spells CASKGPAEQFF. The CDR3 DNA reads as TGTGCCAGCAAAGGCCCAGCGGAGCAGTTCTTC.

This clonotype turned up a few times. The gene calls are TRBV24-1 and TRBJ2-3; D is possibly TRBD1 (5 bases). Germline V gives CDR1 KGHDR, CDR2 SFDVKD. The V gene lost 5 bases and the J gene lost 0 bases, with 14 bases spanning the gap. This CDR3 comprises 16 residues. The CDR3 DNA is TGTGCCACCAGTGCCCAGGGCGCGGCGAGCACAGATACGCAGTATTTT. Translating gives CATSAQGAASTDTQYF.

This clonotype was observed a few times. The chain recombines TRBV11-3 with TRBJ2-1; 11 positions agree with TRBD2. V lost 3 bases and J lost 6; bases outside the gene matches: 4. The CDR3 loop spans 15 amino acids. Per germline, CDR1 SGHNT and CDR2 YENEEA. CDR3 coding DNA: TGTGCCAGCAGCTTTCTACTAGCGGGAGCCAATGAGCAGTTCTTC. This encodes CASSFLLAGANEQFF.

J is TRBJ1-4 and V is TRBV4-1; D is unresolved. V gave up 3 bases and J gave up 8 bases, with 10 bases separating them. The germline gives CDR1 MGHRA, CDR2 YSYEKL. The CDR3 totals 13 residues. CDR3 region: CASSQRTEEKLFF. CDR3 bases: TGCGCCAGCAGCCAGAGGACGGAAGAAAAACTGTTTTTT.

The rearrangement uses TRBV2 and TRBJ1-5, with 10 nucleotides matching TRBD1. The germline V gene encodes CDR1 SNHLY and CDR2 FYNNEI. After removal of 5 bases from V and 6 bases from J, the junction contained 7 bases not matched to a gene. This CDR3 contains 15 residues. CDR3 residues: CASSPGQGKSQPQHF. The DNA of the CDR3 is TGTGCCAGCAGTCCGGGACAGGGGAAAAGTCAGCCCCAGCATTTT.

This clonotype was counted many times. CDR3 nucleotide sequence: TGCAGTGCTAGAGACGCATCGGGGCCAGATACGCAGTATTTT. Translated, it gives CSARDASGPDTQYF. The chain employs TRBV20-1 and TRBJ2-3; D is possibly TRBD1 or TRBD2 (5 bases each). V gave up 0 bases and J gave up 4 bases, with 11 bases separating them. Germline V CDR1 and CDR2: DFQATT, SNEGSKA (reference sequence). CDR3 length equals 14 residues.

This clonotype came up a few times. The chain recombines TRBV7-2 with TRBJ2-7; 8 bases map to TRBD2. CDR1 and CDR2 (germline): SGHTA, FQGNSA. V trimming: 0 bases; J trimming: 3 bases; junction bases outside the gene matches: 4. The CDR3 is 15 residues long. Written as DNA, the CDR3 is TGTGCCAGCAGCTTAGCCCCTAGCGGGCTCTACGAGCAGTACTTC. Encoded protein: CASSLAPSGLYEQYF. Full variable domain (outside the CDR3, taken from reference TRBV7-2 and TRBJ2-7): GAGVSQSPSNKVTEKGKDVELRCDPISGHTALYWYRQSLGQGLEFLIYFQGNSAPDKSGLPSDRFSAERTGGSVSTLTIQRTQQEDSAVYLCASSLAPSGLYEQYFGPGTRLTVT.